This TCR beta chain was captured by sequencing in a study of T cells in Graves' hyperthyroidism and ophthalmopathy. Used for diagnoses were clinical symptoms, serum thyroxine and TRAb, thyroid ultrasound and orbital computed tomography. The CDR3 spans 19 residues. The J segment lost 3 bases and the V segment lost 2 bases, leaving 18 bases of the junction unmatched. Germline assignment: CDR1 MNHEY and CDR2 SVGEGT. TCR beta CDR3 regions were amplified from RNA transcripts. TCR CDR3 underwent first-round RT-PCR with the HTBI primer set. TCRdb reprocessed the multiplex PCR reads with MiXCR, giving one entry per CDR3 protein. The sample includes 300,000 to 450,000 distinct CDR3 sequences, approximately 14% seen only once; the top ten take 25% to 35%.

The receptor comes from a young woman with Graves' hyperthyroidism that later progressed to Graves' ophthalmopathy. This chain links TRBV6-2 or TRBV6-3 with TRBJ2-7; 8 nucleotides agree with TRBD1. Sample: blood. In nucleotides, the CDR3 is TGTGCCAGCAGTTACAAGGCAGGGGGCGGTTTGGGACATCTCTACGAGCAGTACTTC. It is translated as CASSYKAGGGLGHLYEQYF.